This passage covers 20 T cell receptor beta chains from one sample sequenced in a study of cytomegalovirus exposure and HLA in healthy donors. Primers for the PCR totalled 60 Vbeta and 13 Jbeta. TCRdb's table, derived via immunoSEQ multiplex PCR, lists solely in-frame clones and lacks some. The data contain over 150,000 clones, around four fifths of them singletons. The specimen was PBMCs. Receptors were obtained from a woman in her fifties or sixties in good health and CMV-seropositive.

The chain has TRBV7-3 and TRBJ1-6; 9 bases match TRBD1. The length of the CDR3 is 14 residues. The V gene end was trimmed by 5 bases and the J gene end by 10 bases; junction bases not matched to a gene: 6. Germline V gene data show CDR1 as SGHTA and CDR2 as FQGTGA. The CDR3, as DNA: TGTGCCAGCAGCCGGGGACAGGGAAGCTCACCCCTCCACTTT. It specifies CASSRGQGSSPLHF. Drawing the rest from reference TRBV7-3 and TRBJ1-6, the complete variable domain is GAGVSQTPSNKVTEKGKYVELRCDPISGHTALYWYRQSLGQGPEFLIYFQGTGAADDSGLPNDRFFAVRPEGSVSTLKIQRTERGDSAVYLCASSRGQGSSPLHFGNGTRLTVT.

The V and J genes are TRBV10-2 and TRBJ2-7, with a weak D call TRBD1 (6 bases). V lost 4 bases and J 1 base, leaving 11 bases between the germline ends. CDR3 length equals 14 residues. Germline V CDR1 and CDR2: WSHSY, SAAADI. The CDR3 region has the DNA TGCGCCAGCAGTGGGGCAGGGGCATCCTACGAGCAGTACTTC. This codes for CASSGAGASYEQYF.

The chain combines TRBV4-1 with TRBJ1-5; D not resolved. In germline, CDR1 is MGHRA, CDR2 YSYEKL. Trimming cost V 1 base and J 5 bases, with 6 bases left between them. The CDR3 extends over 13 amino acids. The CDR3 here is CASSQGGYQPQHF. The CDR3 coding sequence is TGCGCCAGCAGCCAAGGAGGATATCAGCCCCAGCATTTT.

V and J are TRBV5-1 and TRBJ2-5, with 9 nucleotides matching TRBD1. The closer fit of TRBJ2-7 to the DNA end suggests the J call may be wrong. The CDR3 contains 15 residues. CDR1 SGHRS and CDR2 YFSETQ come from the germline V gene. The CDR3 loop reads CASSLRQGVNYEQYF. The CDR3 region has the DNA TGCGCCAGCAGCCTTCGACAGGGGGTTAACTACGAGCAGTACTTC.

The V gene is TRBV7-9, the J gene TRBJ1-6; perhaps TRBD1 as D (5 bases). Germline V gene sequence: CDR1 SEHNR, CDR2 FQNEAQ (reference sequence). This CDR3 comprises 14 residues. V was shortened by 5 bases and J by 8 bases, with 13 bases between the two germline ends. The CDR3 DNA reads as TGTGCCAGCAGCCCCGGGAGGGGCGATTCACCCCTCCACTTT. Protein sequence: CASSPGRGDSPLHF.

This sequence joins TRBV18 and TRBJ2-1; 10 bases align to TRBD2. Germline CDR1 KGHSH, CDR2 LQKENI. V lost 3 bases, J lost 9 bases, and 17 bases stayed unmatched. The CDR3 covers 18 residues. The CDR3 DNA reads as TGTGCCAGCTCACCGAGGGGTAGCGGGGGGAGCGTGAATGCTGAGCAGTTCTTC. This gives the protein CASSPRGSGGSVNAEQFF.

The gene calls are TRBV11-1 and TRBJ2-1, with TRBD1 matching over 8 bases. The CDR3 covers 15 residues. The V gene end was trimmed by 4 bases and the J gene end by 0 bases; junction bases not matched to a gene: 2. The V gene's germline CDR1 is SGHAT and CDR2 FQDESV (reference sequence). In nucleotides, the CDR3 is TGTGCCAGCAGCTACACAGGGGGCTCCTACAATGAGCAGTTCTTC. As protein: CASSYTGGSYNEQFF.

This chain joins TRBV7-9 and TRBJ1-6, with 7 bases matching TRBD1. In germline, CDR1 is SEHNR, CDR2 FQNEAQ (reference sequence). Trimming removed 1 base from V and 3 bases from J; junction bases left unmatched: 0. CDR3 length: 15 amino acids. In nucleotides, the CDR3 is TGTGCCAGCAGCTTAGGGGACAGCTATAATTCACCCCTCCACTTT. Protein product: CASSLGDSYNSPLHF.

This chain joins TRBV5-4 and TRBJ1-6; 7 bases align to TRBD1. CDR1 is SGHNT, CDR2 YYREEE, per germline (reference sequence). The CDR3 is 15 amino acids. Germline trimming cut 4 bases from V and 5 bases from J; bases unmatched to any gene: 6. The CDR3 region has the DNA TGTGCCAGCAGCCACCGACAGGGAAATAATTCACCCCTCCACTTT. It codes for CASSHRQGNNSPLHF.

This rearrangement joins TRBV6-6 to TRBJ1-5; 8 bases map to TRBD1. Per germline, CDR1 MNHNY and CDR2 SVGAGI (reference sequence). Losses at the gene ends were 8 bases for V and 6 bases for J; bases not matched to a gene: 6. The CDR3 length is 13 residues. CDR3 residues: CASLGQGGQPQHF. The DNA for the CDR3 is TGTGCCAGCCTCGGACAGGGAGGTCAGCCCCAGCATTTT.

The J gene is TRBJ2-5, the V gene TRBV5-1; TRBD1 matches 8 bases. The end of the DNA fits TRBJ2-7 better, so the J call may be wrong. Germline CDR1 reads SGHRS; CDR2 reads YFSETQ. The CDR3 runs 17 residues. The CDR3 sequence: CASSLLLGQGASYEQYF. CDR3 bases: TGCGCCAGCAGCTTGTTACTCGGACAGGGCGCCTCCTACGAGCAGTACTTC.

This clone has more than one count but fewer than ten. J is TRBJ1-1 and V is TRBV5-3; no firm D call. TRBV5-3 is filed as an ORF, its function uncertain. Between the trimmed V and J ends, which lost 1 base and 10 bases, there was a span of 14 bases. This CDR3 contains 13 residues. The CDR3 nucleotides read TGTGCCAGAAGCTTGACTCCTTTACTATCAGCTTTCTTT. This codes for CARSLTPLLSAFF.

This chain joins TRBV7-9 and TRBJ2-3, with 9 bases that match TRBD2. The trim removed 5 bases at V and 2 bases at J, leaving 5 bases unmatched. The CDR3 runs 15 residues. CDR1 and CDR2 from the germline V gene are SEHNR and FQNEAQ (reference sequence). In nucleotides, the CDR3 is TGTGCCAGCAGCCGACCGGGACTAGCCACAGATACGCAGTATTTT. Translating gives CASSRPGLATDTQYF. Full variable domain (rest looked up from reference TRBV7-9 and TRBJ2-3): DTGVSQNPRHKITKRGQNVTFRCDPISEHNRLYWYRQTLGQGPEFLTYFQNEAQLEKSRLLSDRFSAERPKGSFSTLEIQRTEQGDSAMYLCASSRPGLATDTQYFGPGTRLTVL.

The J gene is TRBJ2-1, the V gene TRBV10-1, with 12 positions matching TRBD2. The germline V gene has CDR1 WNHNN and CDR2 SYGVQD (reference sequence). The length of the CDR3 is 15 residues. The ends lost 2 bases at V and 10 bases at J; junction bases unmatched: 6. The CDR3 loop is CASSEPSTSGGEQFF. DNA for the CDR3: TGCGCCAGCAGTGAGCCTTCGACTAGCGGGGGAGAGCAGTTCTTC.

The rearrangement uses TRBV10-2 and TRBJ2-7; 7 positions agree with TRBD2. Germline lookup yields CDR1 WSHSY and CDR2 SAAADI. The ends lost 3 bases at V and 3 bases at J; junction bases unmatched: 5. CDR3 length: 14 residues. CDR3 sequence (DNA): TGCGCCAGCAGTGAATCGTCTAGCGGCTACGAGCAGTACTTC. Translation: CASSESSSGYEQYF.

CDR3 sequence: CASSSPGQNTDTQYF. Written as DNA, the CDR3 is TGTGCCAGCAGCTCACCGGGACAGAACACAGATACGCAGTATTTT. This rearrangement joins TRBV11-2 to TRBJ2-3; 7 bases are a match to TRBD1. The V gene's germline CDR1 is SGHAT and CDR2 FQNNGV. This CDR3 has 15 residues. V lost 4 bases and J lost 2; bases outside the gene matches: 6.

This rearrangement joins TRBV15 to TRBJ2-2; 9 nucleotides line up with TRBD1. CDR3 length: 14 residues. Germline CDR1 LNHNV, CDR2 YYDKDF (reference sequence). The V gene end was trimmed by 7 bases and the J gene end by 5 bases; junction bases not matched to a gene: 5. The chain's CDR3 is CATTGTGKTGELFF. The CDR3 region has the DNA TGTGCCACCACGGGGACAGGGAAGACCGGGGAGCTGTTTTTT.

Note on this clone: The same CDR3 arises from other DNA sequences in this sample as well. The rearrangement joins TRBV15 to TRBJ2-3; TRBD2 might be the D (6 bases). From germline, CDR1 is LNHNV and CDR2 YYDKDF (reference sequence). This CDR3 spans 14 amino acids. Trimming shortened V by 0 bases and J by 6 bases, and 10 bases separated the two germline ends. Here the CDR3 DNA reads TGTGCCACCAGCAGAGATCGGGGGACGGATACGCAGTATTTT. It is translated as CATSRDRGTDTQYF.

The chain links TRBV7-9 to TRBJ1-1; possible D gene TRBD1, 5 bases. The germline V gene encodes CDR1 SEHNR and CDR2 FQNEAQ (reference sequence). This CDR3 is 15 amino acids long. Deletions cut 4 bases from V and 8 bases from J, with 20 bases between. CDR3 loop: CASSSVTGFPGEAFF. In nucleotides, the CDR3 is TGTGCCAGCAGCTCCGTCACAGGTTTTCCTGGGGAAGCTTTCTTT.

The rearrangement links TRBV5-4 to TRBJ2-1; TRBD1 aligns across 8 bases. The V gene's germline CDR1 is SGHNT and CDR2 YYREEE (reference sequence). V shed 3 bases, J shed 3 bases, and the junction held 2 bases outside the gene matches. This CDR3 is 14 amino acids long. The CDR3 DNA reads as TGTGCCAGCAGCTCCGACAGGGGCTACAATGAGCAGTTCTTC. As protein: CASSSDRGYNEQFF.